This T cell receptor beta chain was identified during a study of blood T cell repertoires in COVID-19. Libraries were prepared by immunoSEQ multiplex PCR; TCRdb keeps only in-frame clonotypes and omits some of them. The sample carries 130,000 or so clones, approximately 86% recorded once. The CDR3 runs 19 residues. Germline V CDR1 and CDR2: MGHRA, YSYEKL. V lost 0 bases and J lost 8; bases outside the gene matches: 16. This rearrangement joins TRBV4-1 to TRBJ1-4; 9 bases fit TRBD1. The receptor comes from a woman aged 55 to 70 with acute or convalescent COVID-19. What was sequenced was peripheral blood. CDR3 sequence: CASSQDRDRALSRREKLFF. As DNA, the CDR3 is TGCGCCAGCAGCCAAGATAGGGACAGGGCTTTATCGCGTAGGGAAAAACTGTTTTTT.